This T cell receptor beta chain derives from a study of shared clonotypes between healthy human individuals (TCRdb year 2020). Regarding the research as a whole: The cohort comprised a couple of women and a few men aged 18 to 49 years. Different laboratories and diverse techniques were used to prepare libraries and sequence TCR repertoires, to increase sequencing depth and limit assay-specific biases. To estimate repertoire size and how much clonotypes are shared between individuals, the study performed deep sequencing of blood TCR repertoires from 4 to 6 healthy adults. Between about 0.9 and 8.9 billion PBMCs per donor were obtained by leukapheresis. General conclusions and limits of the study: Pairwise subsampling indicated that sequencing depth was expected to affect the degree of clonotype sharing among donors. Sampling was limited to blood, and TCR repertoires in tissue likely differ from TCR repertoires in blood. The small number of donors limited the genetic and exposure-history diversity represented.

Donors were healthy HIV-negative adults with no recently reported acute infections or vaccinations. Only Caucasian adults living in Nashville, Tennessee, USA were represented among the donors. For unsorted samples, 85 million to 100 million PBMCs were counted, and genomic DNA was extracted using the QIAamp DNA Blood Mini kit. After blood collection by leukapheresis, PBMCs were isolated using Ficoll-Histopaque density gradient centrifugation and then cryopreserved in the vapor phase of liquid nitrogen. Using the deep immunoSEQ assay, multiplex PCR amplified TCR CDR3 regions from genomic DNA. Extracted genomic DNA from each cell subset was distributed evenly across all wells of several immunoSEQ 96-well plates, and each plate was treated as a replicate. For unsorted PBMC, each replicate PCR was loaded with 300 ng genomic DNA, equivalent to about 30,000 T cell genomes. Genomic DNA from unsorted PBMC was sequenced over ten immunoSEQ deep assay plates. Purified libraries were measured with a Qubit 3.0 fluorometer, size-checked on a Bioanalyzer 2100, and measured again with the KAPA Library Quantification kit. Every immunoSEQ 96-well plate was sequenced on a dedicated single-read 150-cycle Illumina NextSeq 550 flow cell. For the original study's pipeline: The immunoSEQ output contained only junctional sequences without quality scores, so filtering could not match that applied to full-length reads. Sequences were annotated with PyIR, a Python wrapper for IgBLAST v1.9, using IMGT germline references to assign V/J genes and CDR3. Any read was removed if the V/J assignment was weak (E-value above 1e-6), the CDR3 was missing, or the read contained stop codons, out-of-frame junctions, or ambiguous translated residues. V3J clonotypes were defined as sequences sharing the same inferred V gene, J gene, and CDR3 amino acid sequence. To compute the percentage overlap between repertoires, the number of shared unique clonotypes was divided by the size of the smaller repertoire. Repertoire richness was assessed with RTK rarefaction, the Chao1 estimator, and Recon v2.1 estimates of unobserved clonotypes. This is the immuneACCESS table as TCRdb keeps it, with only in-frame sequences that have V and J called. A part of the clones is gone; compared with another copy, unresolved V genes explain less than half, and the rest is unexplained. V and J calls and clone size are copied from that table; D and trimming were computed from the DNA. The sample data list 530,000 or so clones, and about 75% of these were observed just once. The ten largest clones represent about 12% of the sample.

About this clone itself: Its antigen specificity is not known. No much larger clonotype is one base removed from it; base qualities were not supplied.

Including the terminal cysteine and phenylalanine, the CDR3 comprises 12 residues. The sequence is cut down to CDR3 DNA, 36 bases in frame from base 1. V is pared back by 3 bases and J by 6 bases, with 12 bases lying between the germline termini. CDR1 and CDR2 (GTSNPN, SVGIG) derive from the germline V gene (reference sequence). This TCR came from a woman in her thirties or forties in good health. Some clones in this sample may be carry-over from other donors' samples. The sample comprised PBMCs. This chain is built from TRBV30 and TRBJ2-7; perhaps TRBD2 is the D gene, with 7 bases matching. The CDR3 amino acid sequence is: CAWSLGGGEQYF. Here is the DNA: TGTGCCTGGAGCTTGGGAGGGGGCGAGCAGTACTTC.